Below are 18 T cell receptor beta chains sequenced from a single sample in a study of T-cell reconstitution after alpha-beta-depleted transplantation in children. The library targeted TCRbeta and was prepared with unique molecular identifiers. TCRdb reanalysed the PCR reads using MiXCR and keeps one entry per CDR3 protein. The profile shows some 550,000 distinct CDR3 sequences, 20% to 25% of them singletons. The material was PBMCs, mostly from graft donor cells, obtained 360 days after TCRalphabeta/CD19-depleted stem cell transplant. These TCRs come from a boy under two years old who had a stem cell transplant for acute myeloid leukemia, so the T cells may come from the graft donor.

The rearrangement links TRBV5-1 to TRBJ1-4; 7 positions match TRBD1. The CDR3 runs 14 residues. With V trimmed by 4 bases and J by 7 bases, 7 bases remained unmatched. Germline CDR1 SGHRS, CDR2 YFSETQ. The CDR3 sequence: CASSEYRGGEKLFF. The CDR3, as DNA: TGCGCCAGCAGCGAGTACAGGGGTGGTGAAAAACTGTTTTTT.

This chain links TRBV18 with TRBJ2-5; possible D gene TRBD2, 6 bases. Trimming left V 5 bases short and J 3 bases short, with 16 bases between. Germline CDR1 and CDR2: KGHSH and LQKENI. The CDR3 contains 15 residues. The CDR3 sequence is CASSTYPSAKETQYF. In nucleotides, the CDR3 is TGTGCCAGCTCAACCTACCCTAGCGCAAAAGAGACCCAGTACTTC.

Only a few counts were recorded for this clonotype. The rearrangement uses TRBV4-2 and TRBJ1-4, with D uncertain. The CDR3 spans 13 residues. V lost 1 base, J lost 0 bases, and 0 bases lay in between. The V gene's germline CDR1 is LGHNA and CDR2 YNFKEQ. In nucleotides, the CDR3 is TGTGCCAGCAGCCAAGCAACTAATGAAAAACTGTTTTTT. This sequence encodes CASSQATNEKLFF.

The chain combines TRBV20-1 with TRBJ1-2; D possibly corresponds to TRBD1 (5 bases). The CDR3 consists of 10 residues. The germline CDR1 and CDR2 sequences are DFQATT and SNEGSKA (reference sequence). Deletions cut 6 bases from V and 4 bases from J, with 6 bases between. Written as DNA, the CDR3 is TGCAGTGCGGGGACCTATGGCTACACCTTC. Protein product: CSAGTYGYTF.

This clonotype has a handful of counts. This rearrangement joins TRBV20-1 to TRBJ1-2, with 7 bases fitting TRBD1. Trimming took 6 bases from V and 8 from J; bases not matched to a gene: 6. This CDR3 has 11 residues. Germline CDR1 reads DFQATT; CDR2 reads SNEGSKA (reference sequence). CDR3 region: CSAETRGGYTF. The CDR3 region has the DNA TGCAGTGCCGAGACCAGGGGGGGCTACACCTTC.

The gene calls are TRBV5-1 and TRBJ2-3, with D maybe TRBD1 (6 bases). The CDR3 runs to 15 residues. Per germline, CDR1 SGHRS and CDR2 YFSETQ. Trimming took 7 bases from V and 4 from J, leaving 19 bases between them. CDR3 in DNA: TGCGCCAGCGGCCTAAAGGCAGGGGCCGCAGATACGCAGTATTTT. Residues: CASGLKAGAADTQYF.

This clonotype was seen at least ten times. The chain carries TRBV29-1 and TRBJ2-2; D ambiguous. Trimming removed 4 bases from V and 6 bases from J, with 9 bases in between. This CDR3 region has 12 residues. The germline CDR1 and CDR2 sequences are SQVTM and ANQGSEA. The CDR3 DNA follows: TGCAGCGTTGTTGAGTTGGCCGGGGAGCTGTTTTTT. This encodes CSVVELAGELFF.

The J gene is TRBJ2-1, the V gene TRBV7-2; tentatively, D is TRBD2 (5 bases). Germline assignment: CDR1 SGHTA and CDR2 FQGNSA. The V gene lost 6 bases and the J gene lost 4 bases, with 16 bases spanning the gap. CDR3 length equals 15 residues. The CDR3 is CASSPTPGMYNEQFF. The CDR3 DNA reads as TGTGCCAGCAGTCCAACGCCCGGGATGTACAATGAGCAGTTCTTC.

This clonotype occurred many times. This chain connects TRBV20-1 to TRBJ2-7; tentatively, D is TRBD2 (6 bases). The CDR3 is 13 amino acids. CDR1 DFQATT and CDR2 SNEGSKA come from the germline V gene (reference sequence). V lost 6 bases to trimming and J lost 5 bases, with 17 bases between them. The CDR3 coding sequence is TGCAGTGCCAAGGAGGGCAGGGAAAACGAGCAGTACTTC. Its translation is CSAKEGRENEQYF.

This chain uses TRBV5-6 with TRBJ2-7; TRBD1 matches 7 bases. Germline CDR1 reads SGHDT; CDR2 reads YYEEEE. This CDR3 region has 14 residues. V shed 3 bases, J shed 3 bases, and the junction held 6 bases outside the gene matches. The CDR3 spells CASSSPGQNYEQYV. CDR3 DNA: TGTGCCAGCAGCTCCCCGGGACAGAACTACGAGCAGTACGTC.

For this clonotype: A much larger clone sits a single nucleotide away, making a read error possible. The rearrangement links TRBV6-6 to TRBJ2-3; no definite D call. The CDR3 spans 13 residues. Germline CDR1 reads MNHNY; CDR2 reads SVGAGI (reference sequence). V dropped 8 bases and J dropped 0 bases, with 9 bases sitting between them. CDR3 DNA: TGTGCCAGCGAAGTGGGGAGCACAGATACGCAGTATTTT. Residues: CASEVGSTDTQYF.

This clonotype appeared a few times. The V and J genes are TRBV7-2 and TRBJ2-7; D unclear. Trimming pared 5 bases from V and 4 bases from J, leaving 12 bases between. Per germline, CDR1 SGHTA and CDR2 FQGNSA. CDR3 length equals 13 residues. The CDR3 nucleotides are TGTGCCAGCAGCCTCTCTTATCCGTACGAGCAGTACGTC. It yields the protein CASSLSYPYEQYV.

This clonotype is a singleton in its sample. The V call is TRBV6-1, the J call TRBJ1-4, with TRBD1 as a possible D gene (5 bases). Trimming shortened V by 4 bases and J by 6 bases, and 12 bases separated the two germline ends. Germline CDR1 reads MNHNS; CDR2 reads SASEGT. This CDR3 has 14 residues. The CDR3 DNA sequence: TGTGCCAGCAGTGGAGGCCAGGGTGATGAAAAACTGTTTTTT. It yields the protein CASSGGQGDEKLFF.

The chain joins TRBV6-6 to TRBJ1-5, with D maybe TRBD1 (5 bases). Trimming stripped 7 bases from V and 7 bases from J, with 14 bases between. This CDR3 comprises 13 residues. Germline CDR1 is MNHNY and CDR2 is SVGAGI (reference sequence). The CDR3, as DNA: TGTGCCAGCACTGTCAGGGAGTGGCAGCCCCAGCATTTT. Its translation is CASTVREWQPQHF.

This clonotype was recorded a few times. This sequence joins TRBV6-5 and TRBJ2-3; 7 nucleotides line up with TRBD1. Trimming removed 9 bases from V and 10 bases from J; junction bases left unmatched: 10. This CDR3 region has 12 residues. Germline assignment: CDR1 MNHEY and CDR2 SVGAGI. DNA of the CDR3: TGTGCCAGTACAAGTAGGGGGCACTCGCAGTATTTT. Amino acid sequence: CASTSRGHSQYF.

This clonotype was observed many times. The chain couples TRBV29-1 to TRBJ2-3; 10 nucleotides match TRBD2. The CDR3 is made up of 14 amino acids. The germline CDR1 and CDR2 sequences are SQVTM and ANQGSEA. V lost 4 bases to trimming and J lost 5 bases; unmatched junction nucleotides: 6. The CDR3 DNA is TGCAGCGTTGGGAGCGGGGGGGCCGGAGATACGCAGTATTTT. Protein: CSVGSGGAGDTQYF.

This clonotype was counted only a few times. The rearrangement joins TRBV20-1 to TRBJ2-1; TRBD2 aligns across 12 bases. Germline CDR1 is DFQATT and CDR2 is SNEGSKA (reference sequence). This CDR3 is built from 13 residues. Trimming at V came to 6 bases and at J to 4 bases, leaving 1 base not matched to a gene. Here the CDR3 DNA reads TGCAGTGCAACTAGCGGGGGGTACAATGAGCAGTTCTTC. Translation gives CSATSGGYNEQFF.

This clonotype has at least ten counts. The chain joins TRBV27 to TRBJ1-2; the D is unclear. Trimming shortened V by 9 bases and J by 4 bases, and 12 bases separated the two germline ends. Looked up from germline, CDR1 is MNHEY and CDR2 is SMNVEV (reference sequence). CDR3 length equals 12 residues. CDR3 bases: TGTGCCAGTAAGGGTAGGAGCTATGGCTACACCTTC. Translated: CASKGRSYGYTF.